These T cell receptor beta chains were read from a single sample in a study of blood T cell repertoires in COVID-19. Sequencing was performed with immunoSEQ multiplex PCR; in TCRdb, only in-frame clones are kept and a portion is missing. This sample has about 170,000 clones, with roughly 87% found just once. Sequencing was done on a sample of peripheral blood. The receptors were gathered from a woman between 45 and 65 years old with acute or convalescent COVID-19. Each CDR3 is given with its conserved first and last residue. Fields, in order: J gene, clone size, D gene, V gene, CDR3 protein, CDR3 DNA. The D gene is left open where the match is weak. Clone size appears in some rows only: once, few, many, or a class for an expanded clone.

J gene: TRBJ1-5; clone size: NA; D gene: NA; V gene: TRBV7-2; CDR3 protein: CASSLERGGQPQHF; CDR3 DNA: TGTGCCAGCAGCTTAGAACGAGGAGGGCAGCCCCAGCATTTT
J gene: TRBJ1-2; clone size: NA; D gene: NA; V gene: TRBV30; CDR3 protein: CAAGTGLPNNYGYTF; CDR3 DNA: TGTGCCGCAGGAACAGGGCTCCCTAACAACTATGGCTACACCTTC
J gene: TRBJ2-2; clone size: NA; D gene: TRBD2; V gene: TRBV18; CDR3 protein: CASLGLATGELFF; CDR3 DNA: TGTGCCAGCCTGGGACTAGCGACCGGGGAGCTGTTTTTT
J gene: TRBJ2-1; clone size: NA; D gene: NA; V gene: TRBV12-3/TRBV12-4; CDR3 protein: CASSFGGNEQFF; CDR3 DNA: TGTGCCAGCAGTTTTGGCGGTAATGAGCAGTTCTTC
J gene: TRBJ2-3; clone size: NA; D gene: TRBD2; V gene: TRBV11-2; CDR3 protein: CASSRLPGLGSTDTQYF; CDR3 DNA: TGTGCCAGCAGCCGATTACCGGGACTAGGCAGCACAGATACGCAGTATTTT
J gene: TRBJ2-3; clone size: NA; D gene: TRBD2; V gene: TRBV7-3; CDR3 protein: CASSLLAGGRRDTQYF; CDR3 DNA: TGTGCCAGCAGCTTACTAGCGGGGGGCCGGCGGGATACGCAGTATTTT
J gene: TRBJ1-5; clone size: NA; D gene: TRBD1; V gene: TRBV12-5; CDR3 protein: CASGPLTGGGLNQPQHF; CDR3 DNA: TGTGCTAGTGGCCCCCTTACAGGGGGCGGCTTAAACCAGCCCCAGCATTTT
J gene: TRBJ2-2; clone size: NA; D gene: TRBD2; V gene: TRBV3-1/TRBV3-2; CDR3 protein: CASSRIPLAGGPTGELFF; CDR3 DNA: TGTGCCAGCAGCCGAATCCCACTAGCGGGAGGGCCGACCGGGGAGCTGTTTTTT
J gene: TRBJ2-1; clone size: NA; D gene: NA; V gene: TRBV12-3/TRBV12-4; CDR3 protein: CARPRPGENEQFF; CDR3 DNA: TGTGCCAGGCCTCGACCAGGGGAGAATGAGCAGTTCTTC
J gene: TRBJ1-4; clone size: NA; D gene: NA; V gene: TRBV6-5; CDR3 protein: CASRTWGISEKLFF; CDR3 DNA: TGTGCCAGCAGAACCTGGGGCATTAGTGAAAAACTGTTTTTT
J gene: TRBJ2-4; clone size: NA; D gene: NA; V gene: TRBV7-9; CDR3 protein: CASSSVVGRNIQYF; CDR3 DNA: TGTGCCAGCAGCTCTGTCGTCGGGAGAAACATTCAGTACTTC
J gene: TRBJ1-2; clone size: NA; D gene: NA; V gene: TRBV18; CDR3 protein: CASSPPALPNYGYTF; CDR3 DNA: TGTGCCAGCTCACCACCAGCCCTACCCAACTATGGCTACACCTTC
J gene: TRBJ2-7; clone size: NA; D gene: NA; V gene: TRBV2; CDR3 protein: CASRAGTAYEQYF; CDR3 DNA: TGTGCCAGCAGAGCCGGGACTGCCTACGAGCAGTACTTC
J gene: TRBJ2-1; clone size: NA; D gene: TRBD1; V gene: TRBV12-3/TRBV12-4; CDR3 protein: CASSLGQGHEQFF; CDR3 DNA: TGTGCCAGCAGTTTGGGACAGGGCCATGAGCAGTTCTTC
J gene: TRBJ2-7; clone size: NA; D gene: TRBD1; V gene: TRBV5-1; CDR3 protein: CASSLGSGTGAYEQYF; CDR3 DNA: TGCGCCAGCAGCTTAGGATCCGGGACAGGGGCCTACGAGCAGTACTTC
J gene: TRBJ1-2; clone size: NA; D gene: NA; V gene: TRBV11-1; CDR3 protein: CASSLGDRPNYGYTF; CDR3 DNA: TGTGCCAGCAGCTTAGGAGACAGACCTAACTATGGCTACACCTTC
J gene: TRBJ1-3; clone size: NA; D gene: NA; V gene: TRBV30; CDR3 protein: CAWSPHSSGNTIYF; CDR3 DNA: TGTGCCTGGAGTCCCCACAGTTCTGGAAACACCATATATTTT
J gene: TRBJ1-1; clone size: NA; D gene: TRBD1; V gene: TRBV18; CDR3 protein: CASSGQGRVTEAFF; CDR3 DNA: TGTGCCAGCTCCGGACAGGGGCGAGTCACTGAAGCTTTCTTT
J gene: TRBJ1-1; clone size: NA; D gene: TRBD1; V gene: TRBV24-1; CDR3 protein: CATSDSGTGGLEAFF; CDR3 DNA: TGTGCCACCAGTGATTCCGGGACAGGGGGGCTTGAAGCTTTCTTT
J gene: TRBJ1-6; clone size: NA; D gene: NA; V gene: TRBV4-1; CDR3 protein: CASSQEGNSKSNSPLHF; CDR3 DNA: TGCGCCAGCAGCCAAGAGGGCAACAGCAAGTCTAATTCACCCCTCCACTTT
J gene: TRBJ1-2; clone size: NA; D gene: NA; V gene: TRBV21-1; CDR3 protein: CASSEKYRGRGYTF; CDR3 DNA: TGTGCCAGCAGCGAAAAATACAGGGGAAGAGGCTACACCTTC
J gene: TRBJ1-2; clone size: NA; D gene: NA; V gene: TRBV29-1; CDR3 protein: CSVESQGPNYGYTF; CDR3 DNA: TGCAGCGTTGAATCGCAGGGCCCTAACTATGGCTACACCTTC
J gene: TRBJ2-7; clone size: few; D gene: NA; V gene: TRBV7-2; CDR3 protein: CASSPVKGNYEQYF; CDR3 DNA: TGTGCCAGCAGCCCGGTGAAGGGGAACTACGAGCAGTACTTC
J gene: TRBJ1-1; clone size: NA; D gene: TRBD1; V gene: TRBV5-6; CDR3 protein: CASSLQGAIASTEAFF; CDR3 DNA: TGTGCCAGCAGCCTTCAGGGGGCGATTGCGTCGACTGAAGCTTTCTTT
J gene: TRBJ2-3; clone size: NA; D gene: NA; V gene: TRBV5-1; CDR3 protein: CASSFQDTQYF; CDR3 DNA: TGCGCCAGCAGCTTTCAAGATACGCAGTATTTT
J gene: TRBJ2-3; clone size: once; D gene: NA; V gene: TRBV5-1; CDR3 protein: CASSLPGDTQYF; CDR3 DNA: TGCGCCAGCAGCTTGCCCGGGGATACGCAGTATTTT
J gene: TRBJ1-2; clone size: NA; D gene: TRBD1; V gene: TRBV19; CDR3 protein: CASRPPSTGGNYGYTF; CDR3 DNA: TGTGCCAGTAGACCCCCTTCGACAGGGGGCAACTATGGCTACACCTTC
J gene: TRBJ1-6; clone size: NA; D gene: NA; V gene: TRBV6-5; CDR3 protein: CASFLPYDSPLHF; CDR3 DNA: TGTGCCAGCTTCCTCCCCTATGATTCACCCCTCCACTTT
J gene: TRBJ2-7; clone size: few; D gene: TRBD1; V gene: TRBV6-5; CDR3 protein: CASSYSRDRPGQYF; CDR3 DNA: TGTGCCAGCAGTTACTCTAGGGACAGACCTGGGCAGTACTTC
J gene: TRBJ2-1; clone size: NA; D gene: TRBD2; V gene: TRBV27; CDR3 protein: CASSLSGNNEQFF; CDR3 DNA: TGTGCCAGCAGTTTAAGCGGGAACAATGAGCAGTTCTTC
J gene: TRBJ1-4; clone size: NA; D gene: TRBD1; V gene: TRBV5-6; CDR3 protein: CASNPGTGGSEKLFF; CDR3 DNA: TGTGCCAGCAATCCCGGGACAGGGGGCAGTGAAAAACTGTTTTTT
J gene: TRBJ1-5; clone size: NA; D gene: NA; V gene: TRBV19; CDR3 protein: CATRQWLEGQPQHF; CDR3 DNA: TGTGCCACCCGACAGTGGTTGGAGGGGCAGCCCCAGCATTTT
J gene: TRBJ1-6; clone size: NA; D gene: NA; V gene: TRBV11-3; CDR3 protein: CASSLDRIFGSPLHF; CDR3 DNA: TGTGCCAGCAGCTTAGATCGAATTTTCGGTTCACCCCTCCACTTT
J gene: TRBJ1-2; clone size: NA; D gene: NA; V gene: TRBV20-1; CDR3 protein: CSARHNYGYTF; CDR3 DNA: TGCAGTGCTAGACATAACTATGGCTACACCTTC
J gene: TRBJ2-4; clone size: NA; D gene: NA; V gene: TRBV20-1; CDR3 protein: CSGAEGNIQYF; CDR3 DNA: TGCAGTGGGGCGGAGGGGAACATTCAGTACTTC
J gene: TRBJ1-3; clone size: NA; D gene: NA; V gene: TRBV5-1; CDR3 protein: CASSGDTGNTIYF; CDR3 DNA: TGCGCCAGCTCCGGGGATACTGGAAACACCATATATTTT
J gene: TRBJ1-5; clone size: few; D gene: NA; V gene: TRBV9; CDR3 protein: CASSVGGSNQPQHF; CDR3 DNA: TGTGCCAGCAGCGTAGGAGGGAGCAATCAGCCCCAGCATTTT
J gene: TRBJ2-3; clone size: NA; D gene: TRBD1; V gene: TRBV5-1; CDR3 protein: CASRSSQGAQNTQYF; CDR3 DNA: TGCGCCAGCAGGTCATCCCAGGGGGCGCAAAATACGCAGTATTTT
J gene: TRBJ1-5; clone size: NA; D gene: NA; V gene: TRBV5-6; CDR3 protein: CASSLLAEQGQPQHF; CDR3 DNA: TGTGCCAGCAGCCTACTAGCTGAGCAGGGTCAGCCCCAGCATTTT
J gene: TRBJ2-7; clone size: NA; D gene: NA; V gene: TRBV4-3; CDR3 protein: CASSLGQNSYEQYF; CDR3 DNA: TGCGCCAGCAGCCTCGGACAGAATTCCTACGAGCAGTACTTC
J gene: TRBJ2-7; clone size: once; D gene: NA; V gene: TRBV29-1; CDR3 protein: CSVKTGYEQYF; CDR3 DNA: TGCAGCGTTAAGACAGGCTACGAGCAGTACTTC
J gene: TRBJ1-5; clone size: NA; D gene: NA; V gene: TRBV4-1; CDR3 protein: CASGHLSNQPQHF; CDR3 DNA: TGCGCCAGCGGACACCTTAGCAATCAGCCCCAGCATTTT
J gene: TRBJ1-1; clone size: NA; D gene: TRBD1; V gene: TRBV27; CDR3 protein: CASSLSPGQSFPAEAFF; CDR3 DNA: TGTGCCAGCAGTTTATCCCCGGGACAGTCTTTTCCGGCTGAAGCTTTCTTT
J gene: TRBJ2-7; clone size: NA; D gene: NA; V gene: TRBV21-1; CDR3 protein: CASRRTSGSLYEQYF; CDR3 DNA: TGTGCCAGCAGACGGACTAGCGGGTCCCTCTACGAGCAGTACTTC
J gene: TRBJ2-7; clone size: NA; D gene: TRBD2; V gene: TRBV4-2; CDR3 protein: CASSQSEGLPSYEQYF; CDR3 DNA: TGTGCCAGCAGCCAATCCGAGGGACTACCCTCCTACGAGCAGTACTTC
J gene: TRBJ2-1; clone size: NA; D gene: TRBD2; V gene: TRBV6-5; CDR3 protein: CASSPLAESNEQFF; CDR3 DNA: TGTGCCAGCAGCCCCCTAGCGGAGAGCAATGAGCAGTTCTTC
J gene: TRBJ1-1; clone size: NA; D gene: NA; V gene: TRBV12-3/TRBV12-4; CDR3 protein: CASSKQENTEAFF; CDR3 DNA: TGTGCCAGCAGTAAGCAGGAGAACACTGAAGCTTTCTTT
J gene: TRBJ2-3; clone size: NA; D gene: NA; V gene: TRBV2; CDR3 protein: CASSVTRSDTQYF; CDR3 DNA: TGTGCCAGCAGTGTTACCAGGTCAGATACGCAGTATTTT
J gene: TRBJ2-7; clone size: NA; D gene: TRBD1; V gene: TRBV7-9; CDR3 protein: CASSFWTGYAGEQYF; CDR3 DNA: TGTGCCAGCAGCTTCTGGACAGGATATGCCGGGGAGCAGTACTTC
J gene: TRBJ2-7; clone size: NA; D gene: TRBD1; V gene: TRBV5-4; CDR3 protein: CASSPGQGPHEQYF; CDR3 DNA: TGTGCCAGCAGCCCGGGACAGGGACCCCACGAGCAGTACTTC
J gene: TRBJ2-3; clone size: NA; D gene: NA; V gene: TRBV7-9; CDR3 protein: CASSLSGPEDTQYF; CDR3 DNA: TGTGCCAGCAGCTTAAGTGGCCCGGAGGATACGCAGTATTTT
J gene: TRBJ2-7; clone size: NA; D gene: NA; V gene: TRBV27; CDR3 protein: CASSLSWGAYEQYF; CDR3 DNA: TGTGCCAGCAGTTTATCTTGGGGCGCCTACGAGCAGTACTTC
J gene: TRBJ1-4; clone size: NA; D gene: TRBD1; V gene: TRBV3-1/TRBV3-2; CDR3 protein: CASSQTGQGKLFF; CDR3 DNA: TGTGCCAGCAGCCAAACAGGACAGGGAAAACTGTTTTTT
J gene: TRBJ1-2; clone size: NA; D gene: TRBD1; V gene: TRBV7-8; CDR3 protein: CASSLVEGAGGYTF; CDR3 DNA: TGTGCCAGCAGCTTAGTAGAGGGGGCTGGCGGCTACACCTTC
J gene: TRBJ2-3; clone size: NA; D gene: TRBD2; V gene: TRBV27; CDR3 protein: CASSLMAGGSTDTQYF; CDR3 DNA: TGTGCCAGCAGTTTAATGGCGGGAGGAAGCACAGATACGCAGTATTTT
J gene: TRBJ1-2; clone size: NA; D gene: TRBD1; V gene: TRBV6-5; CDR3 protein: CASGVGRTGDGYTF; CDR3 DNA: TGTGCCAGCGGGGTGGGCAGGACAGGGGATGGCTACACCTTC
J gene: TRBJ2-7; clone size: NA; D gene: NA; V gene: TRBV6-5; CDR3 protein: CASSPGGNYEQYF; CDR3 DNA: TGTGCCAGCAGTCCTGGGGGGAACTACGAGCAGTACTTC
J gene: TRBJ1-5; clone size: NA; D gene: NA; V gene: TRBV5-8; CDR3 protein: CASSFGGNQPQHF; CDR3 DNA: TGTGCCAGCAGCTTCGGGGGAAACCAGCCCCAGCATTTT
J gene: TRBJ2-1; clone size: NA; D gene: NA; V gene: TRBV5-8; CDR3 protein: CASLRGTAFNEQFF; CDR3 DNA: TGTGCCAGCCTCCGGGGGACAGCATTCAATGAGCAGTTCTTC
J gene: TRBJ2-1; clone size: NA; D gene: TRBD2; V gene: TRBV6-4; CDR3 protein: CASSRGGSYNEQFF; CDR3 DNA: TGTGCCAGCAGCCGAGGCGGGAGTTACAATGAGCAGTTCTTC